The T cell receptor (beta chain) under discussion was sequenced for a study of blood T cell repertoires in COVID-19. Across the whole study: The United States, Italy and Spain were the sources of the acute and convalescent COVID-19 samples. The analysed material was cDNA or gDNA that came from T cells, B-cell-depleted T cells, or PBMCs.

One Seattle source followed patients from active infection through their disease course. This CDR3 region has 15 residues. Germline V gives CDR1 SGHAT, CDR2 FQNNGV. Trimming took 5 bases from V and 3 from J; bases not matched to a gene: 4. Original processing methods: Counts of nucleated cells, estimated from reference gene primer amplification, were obtained. TCRdb's table, derived via immunoSEQ multiplex PCR, lists solely in-frame clones and lacks some. That table furnishes V, J and clone size, whereas the DNA furnished D and trimming. The top ten hold 13% of the sample, which has some 300,000 clones, 86% seen once.

What was sequenced was peripheral blood. The source of this sequence is a woman in her 70s with COVID-19, enrolled during active disease. The chain has TRBV11-2 and TRBJ2-1, with 10 bases fitting TRBD2. CDR3 nucleotides: TGTGCCAGCAGCGAGCGGGGGGGCAGCTACAATGAGCAGTTCTTC. Translating gives CASSERGGSYNEQFF.